This TCR beta chain was captured by sequencing in a study of CD8+ T cells in alopecia areata. General observations from the study: On tofacitinib, scalp clonality and expanded CD8+ clones among top 100 fell significantly. Higher clonality was seen in lesional scalp than in normal scalp, especially in alopecia totalis/universalis.

The treatment is: oral pan-JAK inhibitor, 5-10 mg twice daily. Lesional scalp punch biopsies and peripheral blood were collected from alopecia areata patients. The sorting of PBMCs gave CD4+ and CD8+ T cells. Sequencing relied on a cDNA template that was reverse transcribed from extracted RNA. Generated by immunoSEQ multiplex PCR, the TCRdb table keeps only in-frame clones and is missing some. Among 200,000 to 250,000 clones listed, under 75% were seen once. About this clone: Its antigen is as yet unknown.

The TCR originated in a human donor with alopecia areata. Sequencing was performed on CD4+ T cells sorted from blood, taken at week 4, from a patient treated with tofacitinib.

DNA for the CDR3: TGTGCCAGCAGCGCCGACAGATTCGGCTACACCTTC. Its translation is CASSADRFGYTF. The V and J genes are TRBV9 and TRBJ1-2; D might be TRBD1 (5 bases). CDR1 SGDLS and CDR2 YYNGEE come from the germline V gene. V was clipped by 3 bases and J by 8 bases, with 11 bases between them. CDR3 length: 12 residues.